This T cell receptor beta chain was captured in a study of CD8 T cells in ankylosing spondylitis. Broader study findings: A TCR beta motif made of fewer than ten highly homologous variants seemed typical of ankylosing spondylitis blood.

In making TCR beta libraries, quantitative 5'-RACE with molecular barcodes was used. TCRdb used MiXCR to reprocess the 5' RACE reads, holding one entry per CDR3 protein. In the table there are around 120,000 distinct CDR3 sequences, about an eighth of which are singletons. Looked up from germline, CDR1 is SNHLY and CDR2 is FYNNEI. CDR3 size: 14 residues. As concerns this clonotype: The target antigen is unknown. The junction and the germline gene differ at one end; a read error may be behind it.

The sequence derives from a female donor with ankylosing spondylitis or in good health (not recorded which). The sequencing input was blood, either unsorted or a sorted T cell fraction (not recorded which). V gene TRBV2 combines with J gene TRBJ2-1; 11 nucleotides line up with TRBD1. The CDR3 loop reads CAGMGQGGYNQQFF. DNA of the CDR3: TGTGCCGGAATGGGACAGGGGGGTTACAATCAGCAGTTCTTC.